Given below is one T cell receptor (beta chain) in context. What it recognizes is unknown. CDR1 and CDR2 from the germline V gene are SNHLY and FYNNEI. The CDR3 length is 14 residues. The V and J ends lost 4 bases and 6 bases, in that order; junction bases with no gene match: 5. PCR was performed a second time for about 7 to 12 cycles using a sample-barcoded 5' primer and a J-beta primer mix. Each cDNA was tagged by a template-switch adaptor containing 12 random nucleotides. MiXCR, applied by TCRdb to the 5' RACE reads, yields one record per CDR3 protein. In the table there are 1.5 million to 2 million distinct CDR3 sequences, around half of which are singletons. This specimen belongs to a study of blood T cells in healthy people across ages. Broader study findings: It was held that the diversity estimates obtained from one million T cells were underestimates. Higher diversity, along with more naive CD4+ cells, distinguished long-lived donors from aged donors.

Isolation yielded PBMCs, at least 7 million per sample, in every case. This chain joins TRBV2 and TRBJ1-4; 7 bases agree with TRBD1. The receptor's source is a woman in her 40s in good health. The sequenced sample was blood. CDR3 amino acids: CASSATGVHEKLFF. CDR3 DNA: TGTGCCAGCAGTGCCACAGGGGTGCATGAAAAACTGTTTTTT.